The 9 T cell receptor beta chains below all came from one sample that was sequenced in a study of monozygotic twins with inflammatory bowel disease. TCRdb reprocessed the 5' RACE reads, with one entry per CDR3 protein and no DNA. Its listing shows 300,000 to 350,000 distinct CDR3 sequences. The sequenced sample was blood. Receptors originate from a human donor with ulcerative colitis or Crohn's disease, or a healthy co-twin of an affected twin (not recorded which).

V usage is TRBV28 and J usage is TRBJ2-7; TCRdb lists TRBD1, though no DNA is available to test this call. The length of the CDR3 is 16 residues. CDR1 and CDR2 from the germline V gene are MDHEN and SYDVKM. The CDR3 loop is CASSSTGQGNPYEQYF.

V is TRBV29-1 and J is TRBJ2-5; TCRdb's D call of TRBD2 is untestable without DNA. CDR1 and CDR2 from the germline V gene are SQVTM and ANQGSEA. The CDR3 runs 14 residues. The CDR3 spells CSVGGSGSGETQYF.

The V gene is TRBV30, the J gene TRBJ2-3; the D call from TCRdb, TRBD1, cannot be confirmed without DNA. The CDR3 loop spans 14 amino acids. From germline, CDR1 is GTSNPN and CDR2 SVGIG (reference sequence). The CDR3 region is CAWGRQGGTDTQYF.

The chain recombines TRBV5-1 with TRBJ1-1; TCRdb indicates TRBD1, and absent DNA this call remains unverified. CDR1 and CDR2 from the germline V gene are SGHRS and YFSETQ. This CDR3 spans 17 amino acids. CDR3 amino acids: CASSSPPGTVPNTEAFF.

The chain carries TRBV7-2 and TRBJ1-1. Germline lookup yields CDR1 SGHTA and CDR2 FQGNSA. The CDR3 totals 15 residues. The CDR3: CASSLVMAGTTEAFF.

V usage is TRBV20-1 and J usage is TRBJ2-7; the D gene TCRdb calls, TRBD1, cannot be checked with no DNA. Germline CDR1 reads DFQATT; CDR2 reads SNEGSKA (reference sequence). The CDR3 extends over 13 amino acids. The CDR3 reads CSAGGQVNYEQYF.

The chain combines TRBV5-1 with TRBJ1-2; absent DNA, TCRdb's TRBD1 call cannot be checked. The CDR3 contains 18 residues. Per germline, CDR1 SGHRS and CDR2 YFSETQ. CDR3: CASSLSPRDGVLWEGYTF.

The chain recombines TRBV29-1 with TRBJ1-1. CDR3 length equals 11 residues. The germline gives CDR1 SQVTM, CDR2 ANQGSEA. CDR3 loop: CSVSENTEAFF.

The V and J genes are TRBV18 and TRBJ2-1. The CDR3 totals 12 residues. CDR1 is KGHSH, CDR2 LQKENI, per germline. The CDR3 loop reads CASSQIGNEQFF.